The 27 T cell receptor beta chains below come from one sample, sequenced in a study of blood T cell repertoires in COVID-19. Repertoires were generated with immunoSEQ multiplex PCR, while TCRdb's copy carries only in-frame clones and drops some. This repertoire shows about 210,000 clones, around 86% found once; its top ten account for 20% to 25%. Sequenced sample: PBMCs or T cells enriched from blood (not recorded which). The receptors derive from a woman aged 35 to 49 in a cohort exposed to, infected with or recovered from COVID-19 (not recorded which).

V gene TRBV24-1 combines with J gene TRBJ1-4, with D possibly matching TRBD1 (6 bases). This CDR3 contains 16 residues. Germline V gene lookup returns CDR1 KGHDR and CDR2 SFDVKD. Trimming pared 2 bases from V and 4 bases from J, leaving 13 bases between. The CDR3 DNA follows: TGTGCCACCAGTGATTCCCGGACAGCCTATAATGAAAAACTGTTTTTT. This gives the protein CATSDSRTAYNEKLFF.

The chain uses TRBV30 and TRBJ1-2, with TRBD1 matching over 7 bases. The CDR3 is 11 residues long. J gave up 6 bases and V 5 bases, and 3 bases lay outside the gene matches. Germline V CDR1 and CDR2: GTSNPN, SVGIG (reference sequence). The CDR3 DNA sequence: TGTGCCTGGTTCAGGGGGGATGGCTACACCTTC. It is translated as CAWFRGDGYTF.

V and J are TRBV7-9 and TRBJ2-5; 12 nucleotides line up with TRBD2. The CDR3 is 19 residues long. The germline CDR1 and CDR2 sequences are SEHNR and FQNEAQ (reference sequence). Trimming at V came to 1 base and at J to 4 bases, leaving 13 bases not matched to a gene. Written as DNA, the CDR3 is TGTGCCAGCAGCTTAGGCCTAGCGGGAGGGCCGAGGAAAGGAGAGACCCAGTACTTC. Protein product: CASSLGLAGGPRKGETQYF.

The rearrangement links TRBV30 to TRBJ1-1, with 9 bases lining up with TRBD1. The CDR3 runs to 13 residues. Germline V lookup: CDR1 GTSNPN, CDR2 SVGIG (reference sequence). V lost 8 bases to trimming and J lost 3 bases; unmatched junction nucleotides: 7. The CDR3 sequence: CAGGQGWDTEAFF. The CDR3 nucleotides are TGTGCCGGAGGACAGGGGTGGGACACTGAAGCTTTCTTT.

This clone was observed once. The V gene is TRBV30, the J gene TRBJ2-1; TRBD2 agrees at 8 bases. The ends lost 1 base at V and 9 bases at J; junction bases unmatched: 5. Germline CDR1 GTSNPN, CDR2 SVGIG (reference sequence). This CDR3 contains 13 residues. The CDR3 DNA is TGTGCCTGGAGTGGGGGACTAGAAGGTGAGCAGTTCTTC. As protein: CAWSGGLEGEQFF.

This clone was recorded only once. V gene TRBV5-1 combines with J gene TRBJ2-7, with TRBD2 as a possible D gene (6 bases). Germline V gives CDR1 SGHRS, CDR2 YFSETQ. The CDR3 contains 15 residues. Trimming removed 3 bases from V and 6 bases from J, with 19 bases in between. The CDR3 reads CASSWTPSKAGEQYF. In DNA form, the CDR3 reads TGCGCCAGCAGCTGGACTCCATCTAAAGCGGGCGAGCAGTACTTC.

The chain links TRBV10-1 to TRBJ1-1; TRBD1 aligns across 8 bases. The CDR3 has 14 residues. V was clipped by 7 bases and J by 1 base; unmatched bases: 5. CDR1 is WNHNN, CDR2 SYGVQD, per germline (reference sequence). The CDR3 nucleotides read TGCGCCAGCAAATCCGGGACAGGGAACACTGAAGCTTTCTTT. The encoded protein is CASKSGTGNTEAFF.

CDR3 region: CASITGLKSPLHF. CDR3 sequence (DNA): TGTGCCAGCATAACAGGGCTGAAATCACCCCTCCACTTT. The chain carries TRBV28 and TRBJ1-6; possibly TRBD1 for D (6 bases). The V gene lost 7 bases and the J gene lost 10 bases, with 14 bases spanning the gap. The CDR3 length is 13 residues. Germline V gene data show CDR1 as MDHEN and CDR2 as SYDVKM. Filled out from reference TRBV28 and TRBJ1-6, the complete variable domain reads DVKVTQSSRYLVKRTGEKVFLECVQDMDHENMFWYRQDPGLGLRLIYFSYDVKMKEKGDIPEGYSVSREKKERFSLILESASTNQTSMYLCASITGLKSPLHFGNGTRLTVT.

The chain combines TRBV7-9 with TRBJ1-1, with 7 nucleotides matching TRBD1. The CDR3 extends over 15 amino acids. J gave up 2 bases and V 4 bases, and 7 bases lay outside the gene matches. Germline-derived CDR1 and CDR2 are SEHNR and FQNEAQ (reference sequence). This CDR3 reads CASSSQRDRNTEAFF. The DNA for the CDR3 is TGTGCCAGCAGCTCCCAAAGGGACAGAAACACTGAAGCTTTCTTT.

The rearrangement links TRBV19 to TRBJ2-7, with a weak D call TRBD1 (8 bases). The V end lost 3 bases, the J end lost 5 bases, and 14 bases lay between the germline ends. Germline V lookup: CDR1 LNHDA, CDR2 SQIVND (reference sequence). CDR3 length equals 14 residues. The CDR3 coding sequence is TGTGCCAGTAGTATCCTCACAGGGGGGGACGAGCAGTACTTC. Translation gives CASSILTGGDEQYF.

The V gene is TRBV25-1, the J gene TRBJ1-2; a possible D gene is TRBD1 (5 bases). Trimming left V 7 bases short and J 7 bases short, with 10 bases between. Germline lookup yields CDR1 MGHDK and CDR2 SYGVNS. The CDR3 extends over 11 amino acids. This chain's CDR3 is CASKDGGGYTF. The CDR3 nucleotides are TGTGCCAGCAAGGACGGGGGTGGCTACACCTTC.

CDR3 nucleotide sequence: TGTGCCAGCTCACCGACACCTTATCCGAACACTGAAGCTTTCTTT. Translated: CASSPTPYPNTEAFF. The chain recombines TRBV18 with TRBJ1-1; D is unresolved. This CDR3 comprises 15 residues. Germline loops: CDR1 KGHSH, CDR2 LQKENI. Trimming left V 3 bases short and J 1 base short, with 12 bases between.

V and J are TRBV30 and TRBJ1-1, with D possibly being TRBD1 (5 bases). Trimming removed 1 base at V and 4 bases at J, with 13 bases between. The CDR3 sequence is 14 residues long. Germline V lookup: CDR1 GTSNPN, CDR2 SVGIG (reference sequence). In DNA, the CDR3 is TGTGCCTGGAGTGGACGGAGCAGGGTCACTGAAGCTTTCTTT. Protein product: CAWSGRSRVTEAFF. Full variable domain (rest looked up from reference TRBV30 and TRBJ1-1): SQTIHQWPATLVQPVGSPLSLECTVEGTSNPNLYWYRQAAGRGLQLLFYSVGIGQISSEVPQNLSASRPQDRQFILSSKKLLLSDSGFYLCAWSGRSRVTEAFFGQGTRLTVV.

The chain recombines TRBV7-2 with TRBJ2-3, with D possibly being TRBD2 (6 bases). V was pared by 3 bases and J by 4 bases, with 14 bases between. Looked up from germline, CDR1 is SGHTA and CDR2 is FQGNSA. The CDR3 is made up of 15 amino acids. The CDR3 bases are TGTGCCAGCAGCTTTGCCGGGAGCCCTCCAGATACGCAGTATTTT. It encodes CASSFAGSPPDTQYF.

The CDR3 DNA reads as TGTGCCAGCAGTTACTCCCCGGACAGGCCCGGCCCCTACGGGGAGCTGTTTTTT. Amino acids: CASSYSPDRPGPYGELFF. The gene calls are TRBV6-2 or TRBV6-3 and TRBJ2-2; 7 bases line up with TRBD1. Looked up from germline, CDR1 is MNHEY and CDR2 is SVGEGT. The CDR3 loop spans 18 amino acids. Trimming took 0 bases from V and 7 from J; bases not matched to a gene: 14.

This clone showed up just a few times. This rearrangement joins TRBV3-1 (or the pseudogene TRBV3-2) to TRBJ1-2; a possible D gene is TRBD1 (5 bases). This CDR3 region has 16 residues. V was cut by 1 base and J by 6 bases, with 18 bases left in between. From germline, CDR1 is LGHDT and CDR2 YNNKEL (reference sequence). CDR3 in DNA: TGTGCCAGCAGCCAAGGTCTGGAGGGGCCCGGCGATGGCTACACCTTC. This translates into CASSQGLEGPGDGYTF.

The chain uses TRBV2 and TRBJ2-7; 10 positions agree with TRBD2. Germline CDR1 SNHLY, CDR2 FYNNEI. The CDR3 runs 13 residues. Trimming removed 9 bases from V and 3 bases from J; junction bases left unmatched: 5. The CDR3 loop reads CASTGTSDYEQYF. The CDR3 DNA follows: TGTGCCAGTACCGGGACTAGCGACTACGAGCAGTACTTC.

This clone was recorded only once. V gene TRBV9 combines with J gene TRBJ2-1; 10 nucleotides align to TRBD1. The CDR3 consists of 14 residues. Trimming cost V 8 bases and J 7 bases; bases outside gene matches: 9. CDR1 and CDR2 (germline): SGDLS, YYNGEE. CDR3 nucleotide sequence: TGTGCCAGTGGACAGGGGGGTGGTACGAATGAGCAGTTCTTC. Translation gives CASGQGGGTNEQFF.

The chain carries TRBV5-6 and TRBJ2-2, with 8 bases identical to TRBD1. Trimming at V came to 3 bases and at J to 7 bases, leaving 11 bases not matched to a gene. Germline CDR1 is SGHDT and CDR2 is YYEEEE. The CDR3 spans 16 residues. The CDR3 region has the DNA TGTGCCAGCAGCTACAGGAACAGGGGGGCCAGCGGGGAGCTGTTTTTT. Amino acids: CASSYRNRGASGELFF.

The gene calls are TRBV6-5 and TRBJ1-2; 7 nucleotides line up with TRBD1. The CDR3 is made up of 14 amino acids. J was trimmed by 5 bases and V by 0 bases; bases with no gene match: 3. Germline CDR1 reads MNHEY; CDR2 reads SVGAGI. CDR3 DNA: TGTGCCAGCAGTTACTCGACAGGGATTTATGGCTACACCTTC. Its protein product is CASSYSTGIYGYTF.

Concerning this clone: A much more abundant neighbour one base away suggests this may be a read error. At the DNA level, this CDR3 is encoded by other sequences in the same sample as well. The rearrangement joins TRBV14 to TRBJ1-3, with 7 bases lining up with TRBD1. The germline V gene has CDR1 SGHDN and CDR2 FVKESK. V lost 2 bases and J lost 4; bases outside the gene matches: 2. This CDR3 spans 14 amino acids. In DNA, the CDR3 is TGTGCCAGCAGCCAAAGGGGGCGAGGAAACACCATATATTTT. As protein: CASSQRGRGNTIYF.

This chain joins TRBV11-3 and TRBJ2-7; possibly TRBD2 for D (6 bases). The V end lost 3 bases, the J end lost 0 bases, and 15 bases lay between the germline ends. CDR1 is SGHNT and CDR2 is YENEEA in the germline V gene. The CDR3 extends over 16 amino acids. This CDR3 is CASSFWTPGDSYEQYF. The CDR3 bases are TGTGCCAGCAGCTTTTGGACCCCGGGGGACTCCTACGAGCAGTACTTC.

This sequence joins TRBV10-2 and TRBJ2-3; tentative D call: TRBD1 (5 bases). The germline V and J ends were trimmed by 6 bases and 3 bases, with 10 bases remaining between them. CDR3 length: 13 amino acids. From germline, CDR1 is WSHSY and CDR2 SAAADI. CDR3 protein: CASRAGQTDTQYF. CDR3 nucleotides: TGCGCCAGCAGGGCAGGGCAGACAGATACGCAGTATTTT.

The V call is TRBV4-2, the J call TRBJ2-1; 7 positions agree with TRBD2. V gave up 6 bases and J gave up 3 bases; unmatched junction bases: 11. CDR1 LGHNA and CDR2 YNFKEQ come from the germline V gene. This CDR3 is 16 amino acids long. The CDR3 sequence is CASRETGGRSYNEQFF. The CDR3 coding sequence is TGTGCCAGCAGGGAGACGGGCGGGAGAAGCTACAATGAGCAGTTCTTC.

The chain recombines TRBV11-2 with TRBJ1-2; D may be TRBD1 (6 bases). Trimming stripped 5 bases from V and 4 bases from J, with 17 bases between. This CDR3 has 15 residues. CDR1 is SGHAT, CDR2 FQNNGV, per germline. CDR3 nucleotide sequence: TGTGCCAGCAGCCCAATCACAGGGCAGGGCTATGGCTACACCTTC. It is translated as CASSPITGQGYGYTF.

The sample holds one count of this clone. The chain recombines TRBV11-2 with TRBJ2-1, with 7 bases lining up with TRBD1. Germline CDR1 and CDR2: SGHAT and FQNNGV. J gave up 0 bases and V 5 bases, and 4 bases lay outside the gene matches. CDR3 length equals 15 residues. CDR3 sequence: CASSLTGSSYNEQFF. CDR3 DNA: TGTGCCAGCAGCCTGACAGGGAGCTCCTACAATGAGCAGTTCTTC.

CDR3 residues: CASSFDGSNQPQHF. The CDR3 region has the DNA TGTGCCAGCAGCTTCGACGGGAGCAATCAGCCCCAGCATTTT. The chain has TRBV7-8 and TRBJ1-5, with no clear D. Trimming pared 3 bases from V and 1 base from J, leaving 7 bases between. Germline CDR1 reads SGHVS; CDR2 reads FQNEAQ. This CDR3 is built from 14 residues.